This TCR beta chain emerged from a study of T-cell memory formation after mild COVID-19. Study at large: TCR clusters mostly belonged to single donors. The study's findings and limits: Day 15 to 85 contracting clones showed balanced CD4/CD8; later expanders leaned CD4+. Memory from before infection featured some responding clones, which suggests cross-reactive memory joined.

TCR alpha and TCR beta cDNA libraries with sample barcodes and UMIs came from 5'RACE using constant-segment primers. TCRdb itself ran the 5' RACE reads through MiXCR, one entry per CDR3 protein. The sample consists of approximately 250,000 distinct CDR3 sequences, about 17% of them appearing once. Trimming shortened V by 5 bases and J by 0 bases, and 16 bases separated the two germline ends. CDR3 length equals 16 residues. Germline values: CDR1 SGHAT, CDR2 FQNNGV. In this sample, this clonotype turned up a few times. Antigen specificity is unknown. The sample was PBMCs or a T cell subset sorted from them (not recorded which). V usage is TRBV11-2 and J usage is TRBJ1-1; unclear D gene. The clonotype was recovered from a man between 18 and 29 years old who had mild COVID-19 (a few samples of this study predate the infection). Cell type and time point are not known. This chain's CDR3 is CASSPLKRAMNTEAFF. The CDR3 DNA follows: TGTGCCAGCAGCCCGCTAAAGCGGGCAATGAACACTGAAGCTTTCTTT.